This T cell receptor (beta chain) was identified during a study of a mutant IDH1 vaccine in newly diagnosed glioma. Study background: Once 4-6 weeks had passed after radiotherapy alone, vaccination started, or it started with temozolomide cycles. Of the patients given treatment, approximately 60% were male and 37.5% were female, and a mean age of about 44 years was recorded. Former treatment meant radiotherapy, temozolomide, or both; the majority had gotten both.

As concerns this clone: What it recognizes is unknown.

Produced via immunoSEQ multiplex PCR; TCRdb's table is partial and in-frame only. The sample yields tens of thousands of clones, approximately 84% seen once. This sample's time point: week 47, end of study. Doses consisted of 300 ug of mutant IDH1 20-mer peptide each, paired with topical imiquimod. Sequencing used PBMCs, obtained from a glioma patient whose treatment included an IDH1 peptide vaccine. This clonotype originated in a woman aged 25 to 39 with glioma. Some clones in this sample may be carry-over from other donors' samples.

This CDR3 reads CASSPQGPQGDTQYF. CDR3 in DNA: TGTGCCAGCAGTCCGCAGGGTCCGCAAGGGGATACGCAGTATTTT. This rearrangement joins TRBV6-5 to TRBJ2-3, with TRBD1 as a possible D gene (5 bases). The CDR3 has 15 residues. Trimming shortened V by 5 bases and J by 6 bases, and 18 bases separated the two germline ends. Germline-derived CDR1 and CDR2 are MNHEY and SVGAGI.